The text below deals with one TCR beta chain. The antigen remains unidentified. Method: immunoSEQ multiplex PCR; TCRdb's copy keeps in-frame clones and lacks some. The sample lists some 28,000 clones, roughly 80% seen once, with less than 20% in the top ten. This sample was included in a study of PD-1 blockade in classical Hodgkin lymphoma. Time point of the sample: cycle 4 day 1 (C4D1), after 6 weeks of nivolumab. Autologous stem cell transplantation was followed by relapse in every patient, and brentuximab vedotin exposure varied. V shed 0 bases and J 1 base; nucleotides not matched to a gene: 7. This CDR3 spans 17 amino acids. Germline values: CDR1 SGHRS, CDR2 YFSETQ. Study results and caveats: Baseline TCR diversity was reportedly lower in newly diagnosed patients than healthy donors.

The sequencing used peripheral blood mononuclear cells (PBMCs), collected before the fourth cycle of nivolumab. The V call is TRBV5-1, the J call TRBJ2-5; 9 nucleotides line up with TRBD2. The TCR originated in a human donor with classical Hodgkin lymphoma. The CDR3 reads CASSLARQRGAQETQYF. In nucleotides, the CDR3 is TGCGCCAGCAGCTTGGCGAGGCAGCGGGGGGCCCAAGAGACCCAGTACTTC.